This TCR beta chain was sequenced in a study of cytomegalovirus exposure and HLA in healthy donors. Study-level background: The same platform used for the roughly 650 first-cohort repertoires was also used for the 90 to 150 validation repertoires, as a later analysis reported. Findings and limits, study-wide: In vitro data verified a few CMV-associated chains as specific for CMV antigens. A classifier reportedly called cytomegalovirus status with high sensitivity and specificity.

The donors were members of the validation cohort comprising approximately 110 subjects, separate from the roughly 700-subject first cohort. TCRdb's table, derived via immunoSEQ multiplex PCR, lists solely in-frame clones and lacks some. The sample carries 95,000 to 150,000 clones, over 75% recorded once. As for this clone: The antigen remains unidentified.

Sequenced material: PBMCs. This TCR derives from a woman aged 18-29 years in good health and CMV-seropositive.

The DNA of the CDR3 is TGTGCCAGTAGTATCCAGAGGGGGCGAACTGAAGCTTTCTTT. Residues: CASSIQRGRTEAFF. V and J are TRBV19 and TRBJ1-1, with TRBD1 identical over 7 bases. The J segment lost 5 bases and the V segment lost 3 bases, leaving 6 bases of the junction unmatched. Germline V gives CDR1 LNHDA, CDR2 SQIVND (reference sequence). This CDR3 is built from 14 residues.